This T cell receptor (beta chain) was identified during a study of radiotherapy plus CTLA-4 blockade in lung cancer. The assay was immunoSEQ multiplex PCR, and TCRdb's table has in-frame clones only and misses some. The repertoire holds about 88,000 clones, with 55% to 75% as singletons. Germline trimming cut 2 bases from V and 5 bases from J; bases unmatched to any gene: 11. In germline, CDR1 is MDHEN, CDR2 SYDVKM. This CDR3 is 17 amino acids long. The sample in question was peripheral blood, obtained from a patient treated with radiotherapy plus ipilimumab. The TCR comes from a human donor with non-small cell lung cancer that progressed on radiotherapy plus ipilimumab. The J gene is TRBJ1-5, the V gene TRBV28; 8 nucleotides align to TRBD1. In nucleotides, the CDR3 is TGTGCCAGCAGTTTAACCCGCGGGGGCAGGGGGCATCAGCCCCAGCATTTT. It specifies CASSLTRGGRGHQPQHF.